What follows are 11 T cell receptor beta chains derived from one specimen sequenced in a study of cytomegalovirus exposure and HLA in healthy donors. Use of 60 Vbeta and 13 Jbeta primers characterized the PCR. Data came from immunoSEQ multiplex PCR; TCRdb stores just in-frame clones and leaves some out. The table lists some 170,000 clones, roughly 77% of them singletons. The sample taken for sequencing was PBMCs. The receptors shown here come from a woman aged 18-30 years in good health and CMV-seronegative.

This sequence joins TRBV6-5 and TRBJ2-7, with TRBD2 identical over 12 bases. V was clipped by 5 bases and J by 2 bases; unmatched bases: 4. CDR3 length: 15 amino acids. The germline gives CDR1 MNHEY, CDR2 SVGAGI. The CDR3 coding sequence is TGTGCCAGCAGTCAGGGACTAGCGGGTACCTACGAGCAGTACTTC. This encodes CASSQGLAGTYEQYF.

The rearrangement links TRBV5-1 to TRBJ1-4, with 8 bases aligning to TRBD1. Germline CDR1 and CDR2: SGHRS and YFSETQ. This CDR3 is 15 amino acids long. Trimming removed 5 bases from V and 3 bases from J; junction bases left unmatched: 6. In nucleotides, the CDR3 is TGCGCCAGCAGACAGTTGACAGGGGCTAATGAAAAACTGTTTTTT. Encoded protein: CASRQLTGANEKLFF.

The chain joins TRBV5-1 to TRBJ2-7; 7 nucleotides match TRBD1. V lost 5 bases and J lost 4; bases outside the gene matches: 12. Germline lookup yields CDR1 SGHRS and CDR2 YFSETQ. There are 15 residues in the CDR3. Here the CDR3 DNA reads TGCGCCAGCAGGGTGGGGAACCGGACAGGATACGAGCAGTACTTC. Its translation is CASRVGNRTGYEQYF.

Details on this clone: A read error may produce the germline difference seen at one junction end. Additional DNA sequences in this sample encode the identical CDR3. The chain uses TRBV6-1 and TRBJ2-7; 7 bases match TRBD1. Germline CDR1 MNHNS, CDR2 SASEGT. The CDR3 runs to 14 residues. The CDR3 DNA reads as TGTGCCAGCAGTGAGACAGGGCCTCCCTACGAGCAGTACTTT. Translation gives CASSETGPPYEQYF.

This chain connects TRBV6-5 to TRBJ2-4; 7 nucleotides align to TRBD2. From germline, CDR1 is MNHEY and CDR2 SVGAGI. The V segment lost 0 bases and the J segment 2 bases; nucleotides outside the gene matches: 4. This CDR3 has 16 amino acids. Written as DNA, the CDR3 is TGTGCCAGCAGTTACTCCGCGGGAGTGTCCAAAAACATTCAGTACTTC. Residues: CASSYSAGVSKNIQYF.

The chain carries TRBV23-1 and TRBJ2-3, with TRBD2 matching over 7 bases. TRBV23-1 is identified as an open reading frame with a role that is uncertain. The CDR3 covers 16 residues. V lost 5 bases and J lost 0; bases outside the gene matches: 8. The CDR3 reads CASSIRGVDSTDTQYF. As DNA, the CDR3 is TGCGCCAGCAGTATCCGGGGGGTTGACAGCACAGATACGCAGTATTTT.

The V gene is TRBV10-1, the J gene TRBJ2-7; a weak D match, TRBD2 (5 bases). The CDR3 extends over 15 amino acids. Germline V lookup: CDR1 WNHNN, CDR2 SYGVQD (reference sequence). Trimming pared 5 bases from V and 6 bases from J, leaving 20 bases between. This CDR3 reads CASSFMRAVDGEQYF. The CDR3 DNA follows: TGCGCCAGCAGTTTTATGAGGGCCGTCGACGGCGAGCAGTACTTC.

The chain carries TRBV30 and TRBJ1-4; a possible D gene is TRBD1 (6 bases). CDR3 length equals 15 residues. Germline lookup yields CDR1 GTSNPN and CDR2 SVGIG (reference sequence). V lost 3 bases and J lost 9, with 20 bases in between. CDR3 in DNA: TGTGCCTGGAGACAGGGCGGGGGCCTTATACAAAAACTGTTTTTT. Its protein product is CAWRQGGGLIQKLFF.

The CDR3 protein is CASSLASEMNTEAFF. CDR3 sequence (DNA): TGCGCCAGCAGCTTGGCATCGGAGATGAACACTGAAGCTTTCTTT. The chain is built from TRBV5-1 and TRBJ1-1; D not resolved. CDR1 and CDR2 (germline): SGHRS, YFSETQ. V lost 0 bases and J 0 bases, leaving 9 bases between the germline ends. The CDR3 length is 15 residues.

The V and J genes are TRBV10-1 and TRBJ2-7; the match to TRBD2 covers 11 bases. Per germline, CDR1 WNHNN and CDR2 SYGVQD (reference sequence). CDR3 size: 15 residues. The ends lost 0 bases at V and 3 bases at J; junction bases unmatched: 1. This chain's CDR3 is CASSESTSGIYEQYF. The CDR3 nucleotides are TGCGCCAGCAGTGAGTCGACTAGCGGGATCTACGAGCAGTACTTC.

V and J are TRBV4-1 and TRBJ2-2, with TRBD2 matching 10 bases. CDR1 and CDR2 from the germline V gene are MGHRA and YSYEKL. The CDR3 is made up of 16 amino acids. The ends lost 1 base at V and 2 bases at J; junction bases unmatched: 1. The CDR3 sequence: CASSQGTSGNTGELFF. The CDR3 DNA follows: TGCGCCAGCAGCCAAGGGACTAGCGGAAACACCGGGGAGCTGTTTTTT.